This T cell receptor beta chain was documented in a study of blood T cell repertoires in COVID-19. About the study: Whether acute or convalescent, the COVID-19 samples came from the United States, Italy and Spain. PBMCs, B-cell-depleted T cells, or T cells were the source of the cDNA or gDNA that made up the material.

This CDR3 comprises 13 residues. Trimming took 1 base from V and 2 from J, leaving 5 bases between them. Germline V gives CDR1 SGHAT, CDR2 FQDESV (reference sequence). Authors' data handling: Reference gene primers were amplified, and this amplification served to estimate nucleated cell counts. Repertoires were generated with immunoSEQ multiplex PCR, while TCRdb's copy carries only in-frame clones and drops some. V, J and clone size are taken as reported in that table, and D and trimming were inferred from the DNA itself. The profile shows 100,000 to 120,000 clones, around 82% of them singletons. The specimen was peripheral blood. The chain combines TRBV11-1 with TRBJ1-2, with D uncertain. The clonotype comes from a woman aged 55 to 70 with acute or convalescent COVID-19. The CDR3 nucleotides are TGTGCCAGCAGCTTAGGAGGGAACTATGGCTACACCTTC. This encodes CASSLGGNYGYTF.